Listed below are T cell receptor beta chains from one sample, sequenced in a study of identical twins. Using its own MiXCR run on the 5' RACE reads, TCRdb lists one record per CDR3 protein. This sample carries more than 600,000 distinct CDR3 sequences, 15% to 20% of them seen once, and the ten largest clones take roughly 13%. This sample was shared with a second study, whose subject was T cells expressing NK-cell markers.

The sample taken for sequencing was PBMCs. The receptors originated from a woman aged 18-30 years in good health. The CDR3 runs from the conserved cysteine through the conserved F or W. The D gene is left open where the match is weak. A row's size may be missing; if present it is once, few, many or a size class.

clone size	D gene	V gene	J gene	CDR3 protein	CDR3 DNA
NA	NA	TRBV6-1	TRBJ2-2	CASTTRTGNTGELFF	TGTGCCAGCACAACCCGGACGGGGAACACCGGGGAGCTGTTTTTT
NA	NA	TRBV19	TRBJ2-3	CASSIALNSAGSTDTQYF	TGTGCCAGTAGTATAGCCCTGAACAGCGCAGGTAGCACAGATACGCAGTATTTT
few	NA	TRBV20-1	TRBJ2-7	CSARDAVKATYEQYF	TGCAGTGCTAGAGATGCGGTTAAGGCCACCTACGAGCAGTACTTC
NA	TRBD2	TRBV7-9	TRBJ2-5	CASSLGRGSGSQETQYF	TGTGCCAGCAGCTTAGGCCGGGGTAGCGGGAGCCAAGAGACCCAGTACTTC
few	NA	TRBV5-1	TRBJ2-7	CASSPYSGTITYEQYF	TGCGCCAGCAGCCCCTATTCCGGGACAATCACCTACGAGCAGTACTTC
NA	NA	TRBV20-1	TRBJ2-4	CSAGTFGLAKNIQYF	TGCAGTGCTGGGACCTTCGGTTTAGCCAAAAACATTCAGTACTTC
NA	TRBD1	TRBV6-5	TRBJ1-1	CASSYSRDRGHTEAFF	TGTGCCAGCAGTTACTCGAGGGACAGGGGACACACTGAAGCTTTCTTT
NA	NA	TRBV7-2	TRBJ1-2	CASSLGPEGTIYGYTF	TGTGCCAGCAGCTTAGGCCCGGAGGGGACTATCTATGGCTACACCTTC
NA	TRBD2	TRBV5-1	TRBJ2-2	CASSLAWTSGNTGELFF	TGCGCCAGCAGCTTGGCCTGGACTAGCGGGAACACCGGGGAGCTGTTTTTT
once	NA	TRBV19	TRBJ1-5	CASSIRDAQPQHF	TGTGCCAGTAGTATTCGAGATGCTCAGCCCCAGCATTTT
NA	NA	TRBV12-3/TRBV12-4	TRBJ2-1	CASSFTAASRYNEQFF	TGTGCCAGCAGTTTTACCGCGGCTAGCAGGTACAATGAGCAGTTCTTC
NA	NA	TRBV20-1	TRBJ2-5	CSARGLRETQYF	TGCAGTGCTAGAGGGCTTCGGGAGACCCAGTACTTC
NA	NA	TRBV5-1	TRBJ2-7	CASSLGTGRDEQYF	TGCGCCAGCAGCTTGGGAACAGGAAGAGACGAGCAGTACTTC
NA	NA	TRBV7-9	TRBJ1-1	CASSLVQDTEAFF	TGTGCCAGCAGCTTAGTACAGGATACTGAGGCTTTCTTT
many	NA	TRBV5-6	TRBJ2-3	CASSRGAQGDTQYF	TGTGCCAGCAGCCGGGGGGCGCAAGGAGATACGCAGTATTTT
few	TRBD2	TRBV10-3	TRBJ2-5	CAISARGGEETQYF	TGTGCCATCAGTGCACGGGGGGGCGAAGAGACCCAGTACTTC
few	NA	TRBV2	TRBJ2-3	CASGLVGDTQYF	TGTGCCAGCGGACTGGTTGGAGATACGCAGTATTTT
NA	NA	TRBV29-1	TRBJ2-7	CSVDSGGLEQYF	TGCAGCGTTGACTCAGGGGGGTTAGAGCAGTACTTC
NA	TRBD2	TRBV6-2/TRBV6-3	TRBJ2-7	CASSYTTAAGGSYEQYF	TGTGCCAGCAGTTACACGACCGCGGCGGGGGGGTCCTACGAGCAGTACTTC
NA	NA	TRBV7-6	TRBJ2-1	CASSPRAGFNEQFF	TGTGCCAGCAGCCCCAGGGCAGGGTTCAATGAGCAGTTCTTC
NA	NA	TRBV7-2	TRBJ2-5	CASSSSGPAETQYF	TGTGCCAGCAGCTCCTCAGGTCCCGCAGAGACCCAGTACTTC
many	TRBD1	TRBV10-3	TRBJ2-6	CAISGQATSGANVLTF	TGTGCCATCTCAGGACAGGCTACCTCTGGGGCCAACGTCCTGACTTTC
NA	TRBD2	TRBV7-9	TRBJ2-1	CASSFASGSEQFF	TGTGCCAGCAGCTTTGCTAGCGGGTCTGAGCAGTTCTTC
NA	NA	TRBV7-2	TRBJ2-7	CASSSGTRAGREQYF	TGTGCCAGCAGCTCCGGGACAAGGGCGGGTCGCGAGCAGTACTTC
few	TRBD2	TRBV5-1	TRBJ2-3	CASGLWLAGDDTQYF	TGCGCCAGCGGACTGTGGCTAGCGGGGGATGATACGCAGTATTTT
few	TRBD2	TRBV10-1	TRBJ2-1	CASSELKTSTNEQFF	TGCGCCAGCAGTGAGTTGAAGACTAGCACCAATGAGCAGTTCTTC
many	TRBD1	TRBV5-1	TRBJ1-6	CASRPRDSSSPLHF	TGCGCCAGCAGGCCCAGGGACAGTTCTTCACCCCTCCACTTT
few	NA	TRBV29-1	TRBJ1-2	CSVEVWGLNYGYTF	TGCAGCGTTGAGGTTTGGGGATTAAACTATGGCTACACCTTC
NA	TRBD1	TRBV12-3/TRBV12-4	TRBJ1-5	CASSPTGRNQPQHF	TGTGCCAGCAGTCCGACAGGGCGGAATCAGCCCCAGCATTTT
NA	NA	TRBV5-1	TRBJ1-2	CASSLNGADYGYTF	TGCGCCAGCAGCTTGAATGGGGCCGACTATGGCTACACCTTC
many	TRBD1	TRBV12-3/TRBV12-4	TRBJ1-2	CASRGQGSGYTF	TGTGCCAGCAGGGGACAGGGAAGCGGCTACACCTTC
few	NA	TRBV27	TRBJ2-7	CASSLVRGTYEQYF	TGTGCCAGCAGTCTAGTCCGGGGTACCTACGAGCAGTACTTC
NA	NA	TRBV6-1	TRBJ1-1	CASSVGGLGSGEAFF	TGTGCCAGCAGTGTTGGAGGATTAGGGTCGGGTGAAGCTTTCTTT
once	NA	TRBV20-1	TRBJ1-1	CSAPLGALDTEAFF	TGCAGCGCCCCGCTCGGAGCTTTGGACACTGAAGCTTTCTTT
many	NA	TRBV5-1	TRBJ2-3	CASGIGVTQYF	TGCGCCAGCGGGATAGGGGTTACGCAGTATTTT
NA	TRBD2	TRBV4-3	TRBJ2-3	CASSQSVSGEGSTDTQYF	TGCGCCAGCAGCCAATCAGTCAGCGGGGAGGGCAGCACAGATACGCAGTATTTT
NA	TRBD1	TRBV20-1	TRBJ1-1	CSAWTGWNTEAFF	TGCAGTGCTTGGACAGGGTGGAACACTGAAGCTTTCTTT
NA	NA	TRBV6-1	TRBJ2-7	CASGAGLVYEQYF	TGTGCCAGCGGGGCAGGGTTAGTGTACGAGCAGTACTTC
few	TRBD2	TRBV9	TRBJ2-1	CASSVSGLDRGFF	TGTGCCAGCAGCGTTAGCGGGCTTGACCGAGGGTTCTTC
few	NA	TRBV12-3/TRBV12-4	TRBJ1-2	CASSLEVAGTNYGYTF	TGTGCCAGCAGTTTAGAGGTGGCAGGGACTAACTATGGCTACACCTTC
NA	TRBD2	TRBV4-3	TRBJ2-7	CASSQDSMWEGLGYEQYF	TGCGCCAGCAGCCAAGATAGTATGTGGGAGGGCCTGGGCTACGAGCAGTACTTC
many	NA	TRBV5-1	TRBJ1-2	CASSPPSVYGYTF	TGCGCCAGCAGCCCTCCTTCGGTCTATGGCTACACCTTC
NA	TRBD2	TRBV20-1	TRBJ2-7	CSGLQAGDEQYF	TGCAGTGGTCTACAGGCGGGAGACGAGCAGTACTTC
many	NA	TRBV6-2/TRBV6-3	TRBJ2-3	CASSYSGSTDTQYF	TGTGCCAGCAGTTACTCGGGGAGCACAGATACGCAGTATTTT
few	NA	TRBV24-1	TRBJ2-6	CATSYQVSGANVLTF	TGTGCCACCAGCTACCAGGTATCTGGGGCCAACGTCCTGACTTTC
NA	TRBD2	TRBV27	TRBJ2-2	CASSVLAGGLTGELFF	TGTGCCAGCAGTGTACTAGCGGGGGGGCTGACCGGGGAGCTGTTTTTT
few	TRBD2	TRBV4-2	TRBJ2-7	CASSKKTSGSFIEQYF	TGTGCCAGCAGCAAAAAGACTAGCGGGAGTTTTATCGAGCAGTACTTC
NA	TRBD2	TRBV5-1	TRBJ2-2	CASSIRLAERTGELFF	TGCGCCAGCAGCATAAGACTAGCGGAGAGAACCGGGGAGCTGTTTTTT
few	NA	TRBV7-9	TRBJ2-1	CASSLWMTGPKNEQFF	TGTGCCAGCAGCTTATGGATGACGGGGCCCAAGAATGAGCAGTTCTTC
few	NA	TRBV6-2/TRBV6-3	TRBJ2-7	CASSLITELASYEQYF	TGTGCCAGCAGTTTGATCACCGAGTTGGCGTCCTACGAGCAGTACTTC
many	NA	TRBV12-3/TRBV12-4	TRBJ2-2	CASNTNTGELFF	TGTGCCAGCAATACGAACACCGGGGAGCTGTTTTTT
few	NA	TRBV7-2	TRBJ1-5	CASSPNRVQPQHF	TGTGCCAGCAGCCCCAACAGGGTTCAGCCCCAGCATTTT
few	NA	TRBV12-3/TRBV12-4	TRBJ1-2	CASSLMDSTILNYGYTF	TGTGCCAGCAGTTTAATGGATTCAACCATTTTAAACTATGGCTACACCTTC
NA	NA	TRBV5-5	TRBJ2-5	CASSFAGGGETQYF	TGTGCCAGCAGCTTTGCAGGGGGAGGAGAGACCCAGTACTTC
few	NA	TRBV20-1	TRBJ2-7	CSAGPGNSYEQYF	TGCAGTGCTGGCCCCGGGAATTCCTACGAGCAGTACTTC
few	TRBD1	TRBV10-2	TRBJ2-7	CASRTGVDEQYF	TGCGCCAGCCGTACAGGGGTCGACGAGCAGTACTTC